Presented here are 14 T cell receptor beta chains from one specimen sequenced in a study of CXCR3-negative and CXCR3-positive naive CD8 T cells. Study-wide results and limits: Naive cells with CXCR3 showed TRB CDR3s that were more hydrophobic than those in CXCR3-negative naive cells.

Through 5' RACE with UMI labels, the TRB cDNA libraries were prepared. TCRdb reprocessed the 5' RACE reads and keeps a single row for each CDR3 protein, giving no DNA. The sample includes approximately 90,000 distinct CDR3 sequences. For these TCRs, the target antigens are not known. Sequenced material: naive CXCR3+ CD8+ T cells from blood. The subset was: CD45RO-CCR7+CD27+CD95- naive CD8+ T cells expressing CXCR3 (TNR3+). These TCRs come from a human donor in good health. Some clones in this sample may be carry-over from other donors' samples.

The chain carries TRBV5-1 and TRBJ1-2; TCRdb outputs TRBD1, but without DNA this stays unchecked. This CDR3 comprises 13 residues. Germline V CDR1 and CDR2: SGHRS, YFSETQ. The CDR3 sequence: CASSFGGNYGYTF.

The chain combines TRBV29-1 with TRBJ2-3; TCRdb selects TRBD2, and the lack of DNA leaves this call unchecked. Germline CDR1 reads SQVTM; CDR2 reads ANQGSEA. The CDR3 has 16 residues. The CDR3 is CSVEDGTSGITDTQYF.

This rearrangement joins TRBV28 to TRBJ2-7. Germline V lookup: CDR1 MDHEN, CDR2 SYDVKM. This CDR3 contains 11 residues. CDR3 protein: CASSVGYEQYF.

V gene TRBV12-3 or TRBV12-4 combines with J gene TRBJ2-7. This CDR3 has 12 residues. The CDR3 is CASSKDPYEQYF.

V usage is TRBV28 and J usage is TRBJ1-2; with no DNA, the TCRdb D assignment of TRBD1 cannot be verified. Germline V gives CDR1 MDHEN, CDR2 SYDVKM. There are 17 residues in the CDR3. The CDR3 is CASSLSVGQERTYGYTF.

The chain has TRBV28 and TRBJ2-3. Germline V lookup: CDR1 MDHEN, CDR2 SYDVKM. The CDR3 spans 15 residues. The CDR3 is CASSLWSVVTDTQYF.

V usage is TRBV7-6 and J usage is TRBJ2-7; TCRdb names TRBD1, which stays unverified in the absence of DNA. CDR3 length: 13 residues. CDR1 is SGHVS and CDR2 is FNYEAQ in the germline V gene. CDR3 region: CASSLRGQDEQYF.

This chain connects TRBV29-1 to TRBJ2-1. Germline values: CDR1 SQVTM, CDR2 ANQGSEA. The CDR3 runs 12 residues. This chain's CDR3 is CSVDLPYNEQFF.

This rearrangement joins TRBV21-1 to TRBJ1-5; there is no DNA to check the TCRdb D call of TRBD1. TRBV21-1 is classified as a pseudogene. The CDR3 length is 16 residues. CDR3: CASSLQGLFSNQPQHF.

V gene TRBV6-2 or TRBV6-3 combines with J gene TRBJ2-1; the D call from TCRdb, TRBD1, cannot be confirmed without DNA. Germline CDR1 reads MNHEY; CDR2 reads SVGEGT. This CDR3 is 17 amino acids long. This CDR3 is CASKVGQGPSPYNEQFF.

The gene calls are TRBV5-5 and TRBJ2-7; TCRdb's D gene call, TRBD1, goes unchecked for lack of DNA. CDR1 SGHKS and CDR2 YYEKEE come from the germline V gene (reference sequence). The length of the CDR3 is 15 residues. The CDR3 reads CASSQTGTGVYEQYF.

The CDR3: CASSLDVSGGLTQYF. The rearrangement uses TRBV11-2 and TRBJ2-5; lacking DNA, the TRBD1 call made by TCRdb goes unchecked. The germline gives CDR1 SGHAT, CDR2 FQNNGV. The CDR3 is 15 residues long.

This chain's CDR3 is CASSQGSWDRAAYEQYF. The rearrangement joins TRBV3-1 to TRBJ2-7; TCRdb lists TRBD1, though no DNA is available to test this call. Germline CDR1 is LGHDT and CDR2 is YNNKEL (reference sequence). The CDR3 runs to 17 residues.

The CDR3 here is CASIPTRDRDYEQYF. The gene calls are TRBV2 and TRBJ2-7; the D gene TCRdb calls, TRBD1, cannot be checked with no DNA. The CDR3 length is 15 residues. Germline V lookup: CDR1 SNHLY, CDR2 FYNNEI. The whole variable domain, remainder taken from reference TRBV2 and TRBJ2-7, is EPEVTQTPSHQVTQMGQEVILRCVPISNHLYFYWYRQILGQKVEFLVSFYNNEISEKSEIFDDQFSVERPDGSNFTLKIRSTKLEDSAMYFCASIPTRDRDYEQYFGPGTRLTVT.